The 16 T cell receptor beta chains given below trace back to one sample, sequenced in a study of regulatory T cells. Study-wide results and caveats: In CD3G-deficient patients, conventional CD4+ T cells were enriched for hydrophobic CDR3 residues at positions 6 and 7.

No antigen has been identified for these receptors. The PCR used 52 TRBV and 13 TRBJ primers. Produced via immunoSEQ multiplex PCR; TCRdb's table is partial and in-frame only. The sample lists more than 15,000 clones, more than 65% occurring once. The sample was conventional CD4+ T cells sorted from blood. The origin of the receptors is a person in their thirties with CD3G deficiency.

CDR3 sequence reads: CASSRPTGTGVDEQYF. CDR3 bases: TGTGCCAGCAGTAGGCCGACCGGGACAGGGGTCGACGAGCAGTACTTC. The rearrangement joins TRBV28 to TRBJ2-7, with 10 bases that match TRBD1. J gave up 5 bases and V 5 bases, and 12 bases lay outside the gene matches. Germline V gene data show CDR1 as MDHEN and CDR2 as SYDVKM. The CDR3 sequence is 16 residues long.

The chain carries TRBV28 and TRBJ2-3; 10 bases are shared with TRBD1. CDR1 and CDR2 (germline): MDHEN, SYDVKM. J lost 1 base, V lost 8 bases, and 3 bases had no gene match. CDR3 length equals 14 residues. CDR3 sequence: CASSGTGGTDTQYF. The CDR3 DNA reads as TGTGCCAGCTCCGGGACAGGGGGCACAGATACGCAGTATTTT.

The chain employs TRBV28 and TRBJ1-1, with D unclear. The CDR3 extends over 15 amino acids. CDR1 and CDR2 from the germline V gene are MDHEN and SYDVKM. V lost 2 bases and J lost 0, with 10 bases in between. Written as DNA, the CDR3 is TGTGCCAGCAGTTTAGGGTATTGGGTGAACACTGAAGCTTTCTTT. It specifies CASSLGYWVNTEAFF.

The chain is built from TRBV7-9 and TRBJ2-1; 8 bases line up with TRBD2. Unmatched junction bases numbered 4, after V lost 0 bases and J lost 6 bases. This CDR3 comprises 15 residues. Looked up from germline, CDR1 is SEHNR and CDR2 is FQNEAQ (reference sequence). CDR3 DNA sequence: TGTGCCAGCAGCTTAGCGATGGGACTAGTCAATGAGCAGTTCTTC. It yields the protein CASSLAMGLVNEQFF.

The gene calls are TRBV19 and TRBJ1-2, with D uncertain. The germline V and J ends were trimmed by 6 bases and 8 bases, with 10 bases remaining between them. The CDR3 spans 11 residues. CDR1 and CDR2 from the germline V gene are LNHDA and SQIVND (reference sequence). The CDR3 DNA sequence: TGTGCCAGTAGCCTTCGTGGCGGCTACACCTTC. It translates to CASSLRGGYTF.

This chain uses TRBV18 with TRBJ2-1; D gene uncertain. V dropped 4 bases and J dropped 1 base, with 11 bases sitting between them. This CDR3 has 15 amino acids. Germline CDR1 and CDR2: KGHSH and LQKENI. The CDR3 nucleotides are TGTGCCAGCTCACAAGGCATACCGTCCTACAATGAGCAGTTCTTC. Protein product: CASSQGIPSYNEQFF.

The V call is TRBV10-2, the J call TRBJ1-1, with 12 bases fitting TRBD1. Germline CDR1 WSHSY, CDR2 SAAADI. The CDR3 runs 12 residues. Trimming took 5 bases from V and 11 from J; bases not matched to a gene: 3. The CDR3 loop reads CASSRDRGPAFF. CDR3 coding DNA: TGCGCCAGCAGTCGGGACAGGGGGCCGGCTTTCTTT.

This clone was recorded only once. The CDR3 spells CASSRGRGQGYNEQFF. The DNA of the CDR3 is TGTGCCAGTAGTCGGGGACGGGGACAGGGCTACAATGAGCAGTTCTTC. V usage is TRBV19 and J usage is TRBJ2-1; 9 bases are shared with TRBD1. Germline V CDR1 and CDR2: LNHDA, SQIVND (reference sequence). This CDR3 region has 16 residues. Trimming removed 5 bases from V and 3 bases from J; junction bases left unmatched: 8.

CDR3 sequence reads: CASSYSGEQFF. In DNA form, the CDR3 reads TGTGCCAGCAGTTACTCCGGTGAGCAGTTCTTC. This chain uses TRBV6-6 with TRBJ2-1; D gene uncertain. Per germline, CDR1 MNHNY and CDR2 SVGAGI (reference sequence). This CDR3 comprises 11 residues. Trimming took 0 bases from V and 9 from J, leaving 3 bases between them.

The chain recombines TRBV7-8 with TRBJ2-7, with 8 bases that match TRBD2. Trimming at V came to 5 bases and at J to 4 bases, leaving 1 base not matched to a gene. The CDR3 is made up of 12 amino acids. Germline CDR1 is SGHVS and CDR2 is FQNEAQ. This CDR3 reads CASSPGGYEQYF. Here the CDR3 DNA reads TGTGCCAGCAGCCCGGGAGGGTACGAGCAGTACTTC. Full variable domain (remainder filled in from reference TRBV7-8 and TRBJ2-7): GAGVSQSPRYKVAKRGQDVALRCDPISGHVSLFWYQQALGQGPEFLTYFQNEAQLDKSGLPSDRFFAERPEGSVSTLKIQRTQQEDSAVYLCASSPGGYEQYFGPGTRLTVT.

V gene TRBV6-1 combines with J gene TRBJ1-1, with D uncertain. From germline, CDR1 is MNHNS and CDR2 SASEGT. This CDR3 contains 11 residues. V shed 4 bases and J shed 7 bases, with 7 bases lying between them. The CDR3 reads CASSALYEAFF. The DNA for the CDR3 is TGTGCCAGCAGTGCCTTATATGAAGCTTTCTTT.

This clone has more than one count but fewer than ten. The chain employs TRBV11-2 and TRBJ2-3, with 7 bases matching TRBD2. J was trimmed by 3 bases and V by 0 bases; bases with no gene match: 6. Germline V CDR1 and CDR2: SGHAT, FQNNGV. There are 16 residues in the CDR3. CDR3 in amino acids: CASSLEAGALTDTQYF. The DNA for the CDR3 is TGTGCCAGCAGCTTAGAGGCGGGAGCCCTAACAGATACGCAGTATTTT. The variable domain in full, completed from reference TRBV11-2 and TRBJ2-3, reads EAGVAQSPRYKIIEKRQSVAFWCNPISGHATLYWYQQILGQGPKLLIQFQNNGVVDDSQLPKDRFSAERLKGVDSTLKIQPAKLEDSAVYLCASSLEAGALTDTQYFGPGTRLTVL.

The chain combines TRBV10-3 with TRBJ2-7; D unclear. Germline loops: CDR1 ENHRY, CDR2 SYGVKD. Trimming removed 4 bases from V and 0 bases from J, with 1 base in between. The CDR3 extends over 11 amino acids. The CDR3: CAISGSYEQYF. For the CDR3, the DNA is TGTGCCATCAGTGGCTCCTACGAGCAGTACTTC.

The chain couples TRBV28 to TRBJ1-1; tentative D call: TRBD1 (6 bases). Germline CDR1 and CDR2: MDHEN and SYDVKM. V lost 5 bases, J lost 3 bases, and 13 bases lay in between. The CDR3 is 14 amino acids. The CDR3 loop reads CASSIPGGHTEAFF. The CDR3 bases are TGTGCCAGCAGTATCCCCGGGGGGCACACTGAAGCTTTCTTT.

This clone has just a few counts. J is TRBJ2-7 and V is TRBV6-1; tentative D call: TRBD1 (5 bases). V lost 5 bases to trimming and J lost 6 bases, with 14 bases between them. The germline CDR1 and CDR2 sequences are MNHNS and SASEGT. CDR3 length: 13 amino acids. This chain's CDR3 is CASSRARVSEQYF. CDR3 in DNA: TGTGCCAGCAGTAGGGCCAGGGTCTCCGAGCAGTACTTC.

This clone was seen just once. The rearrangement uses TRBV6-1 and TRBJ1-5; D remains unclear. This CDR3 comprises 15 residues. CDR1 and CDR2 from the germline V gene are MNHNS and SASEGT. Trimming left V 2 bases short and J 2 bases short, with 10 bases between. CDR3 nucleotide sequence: TGTGCCAGCAGTGAAAATCGGGCAGGCAATCAGCCCCAGCATTTT. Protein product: CASSENRAGNQPQHF.